This is a list of T cell receptor beta chains from one sample in a study of memory CD4+ T cells and cytomegalovirus serostatus. Repertoires were generated with immunoSEQ multiplex PCR, while TCRdb's copy carries only in-frame clones and drops some. This table has about 41,000 clones, about 79% appearing once. Sequenced material: memory CD4+ T cells from blood. These receptors were obtained from an adult in good health and CMV-seronegative. The CDR3 runs from the conserved cysteine through the conserved F or W. Fields, in order: J gene, V gene, D gene, clone size, CDR3 protein, CDR3 DNA. A D gene is named only where the DNA matches it firmly. Part of the rows lack a size; the others show once, few, many or a class for expanded clones.

j_call: TRBJ2-6; v_call: TRBV28; d_call: .; clone_size: .; cdr3_aa: CASSLTGLTFSGANVLTF; cdr3_nt: TGTGCCAGCAGTTTAACAGGGCTGACCTTCTCTGGGGCCAACGTCCTGACTTTC
j_call: TRBJ2-5; v_call: TRBV11-2; d_call: .; clone_size: .; cdr3_aa: CASSAGMRETQYF; cdr3_nt: TGTGCCAGCAGCGCAGGGATGCGGGAGACCCAGTACTTC
j_call: TRBJ2-2; v_call: TRBV28; d_call: .; clone_size: .; cdr3_aa: CASSLRRGSGNTGELFF; cdr3_nt: TGTGCCAGCAGCCTCCGGAGGGGTAGCGGTAACACCGGGGAGCTGTTTTTT
j_call: TRBJ1-6; v_call: TRBV28; d_call: TRBD1; clone_size: .; cdr3_aa: CASSRTGNSPLHF; cdr3_nt: TGTGCCAGCAGCCGGACAGGGAATTCACCCCTCCACTTT
j_call: TRBJ2-1; v_call: TRBV6-4; d_call: TRBD2; clone_size: .; cdr3_aa: CASKASSGSSYNEQFF; cdr3_nt: TGTGCCAGCAAAGCTTCTAGCGGGAGCTCCTACAATGAGCAGTTCTTC
j_call: TRBJ1-2; v_call: TRBV4-3; d_call: .; clone_size: medium-sized; cdr3_aa: CASSQDLGGNYGYTF; cdr3_nt: TGCGCCAGCAGCCAAGATTTGGGGGGGAACTATGGCTACACCTTC
j_call: TRBJ2-3; v_call: TRBV9; d_call: TRBD2; clone_size: .; cdr3_aa: CASSVALAGGLDTQYF; cdr3_nt: TGTGCCAGCAGCGTAGCTCTAGCGGGAGGATTGGATACGCAGTATTTT
j_call: TRBJ2-3; v_call: TRBV4-3; d_call: TRBD2; clone_size: once; cdr3_aa: CASSQGVGGITDTQYF; cdr3_nt: TGCGCCAGCAGCCAAGGGGTGGGAGGGATCACAGATACGCAGTATTTT
j_call: TRBJ2-3; v_call: TRBV21-1; d_call: .; clone_size: few; cdr3_aa: CASILAGLTDTQYF; cdr3_nt: TGTGCCAGCATTTTAGCGGGCCTCACAGATACGCAGTATTTT
j_call: TRBJ2-1; v_call: TRBV4-3; d_call: .; clone_size: .; cdr3_aa: CASSLEYYGGTGSNNEQFF; cdr3_nt: TGCGCCAGCAGCCTCGAATACTATGGGGGGACTGGCTCAAACAATGAGCAGTTCTTC
j_call: TRBJ1-2; v_call: TRBV18; d_call: .; clone_size: .; cdr3_aa: CASSPFASREGVYGYTF; cdr3_nt: TGTGCCAGCTCACCCTTCGCTAGTCGGGAAGGCGTCTATGGCTACACCTTC
j_call: TRBJ1-2; v_call: TRBV20-1; d_call: TRBD1; clone_size: .; cdr3_aa: CSAPGGGYTF; cdr3_nt: TGCAGTGCTCCAGGGGGGGGCTACACCTTC
j_call: TRBJ2-5; v_call: TRBV5-1; d_call: .; clone_size: .; cdr3_aa: CASSLDSRGGETQYF; cdr3_nt: TGCGCCAGCAGCTTGGACTCGCGGGGCGGCGAGACCCAGTACTTC
j_call: TRBJ2-3; v_call: TRBV7-2; d_call: TRBD2; clone_size: .; cdr3_aa: CASTLQAGGGLSTDTQYF; cdr3_nt: TGTGCCAGCACCCTTCAAGCGGGGGGGGGACTGAGCACAGATACGCAGTATTTT
j_call: TRBJ1-4; v_call: TRBV4-1; d_call: .; clone_size: .; cdr3_aa: CASSQGFGGRGKLFF; cdr3_nt: TGCGCCAGCAGCCAAGGATTTGGGGGGCGAGGAAAACTGTTTTTT
j_call: TRBJ2-7; v_call: TRBV6-1; d_call: .; clone_size: .; cdr3_aa: CASSEGPGDPYEQYF; cdr3_nt: TGTGCCAGCAGTGAGGGGCCAGGGGACCCCTACGAGCAGTACTTC
j_call: TRBJ2-1; v_call: TRBV9; d_call: .; clone_size: .; cdr3_aa: CASSAGGSVQYNEQFF; cdr3_nt: TGTGCCAGCAGCGCTGGGGGCAGCGTGCAATACAATGAGCAGTTCTTC
j_call: TRBJ2-7; v_call: TRBV10-3; d_call: TRBD2; clone_size: .; cdr3_aa: CALSASGPLSYEQYF; cdr3_nt: TGTGCCCTCAGTGCTAGCGGGCCCCTCTCCTACGAGCAGTACTTC
j_call: TRBJ1-2; v_call: TRBV6-1; d_call: TRBD1; clone_size: .; cdr3_aa: CASSAPGQGDRGYGYTF; cdr3_nt: TGTGCCAGCAGTGCACCGGGACAGGGGGATAGAGGCTATGGCTACACCTTC
j_call: TRBJ2-5; v_call: TRBV5-1; d_call: .; clone_size: .; cdr3_aa: CASSLEPAGGSETQYF; cdr3_nt: TGCGCCAGCAGCTTGGAACCGGCCGGAGGTTCAGAGACCCAGTACTTC
j_call: TRBJ1-4; v_call: TRBV7-9; d_call: .; clone_size: few; cdr3_aa: CASSPPTDKLFF; cdr3_nt: TGTGCCAGCAGCCCCCCTACAGACAAACTGTTTTTT
j_call: TRBJ1-1; v_call: TRBV7-6; d_call: .; clone_size: once; cdr3_aa: CASSLGPPRGLNTEAFF; cdr3_nt: TGTGCCAGCAGCTTAGGTCCCCCCCGGGGGTTGAACACTGAAGCTTTCTTT
j_call: TRBJ2-3; v_call: TRBV29-1; d_call: .; clone_size: .; cdr3_aa: CSVCLAGTDTQYF; cdr3_nt: TGCAGCGTTTGCCTAGCAGGCACAGATACGCAGTATTTT
j_call: TRBJ2-1; v_call: TRBV5-1; d_call: TRBD2; clone_size: .; cdr3_aa: CASSPASGSYNEQFF; cdr3_nt: TGCGCCAGCAGCCCAGCTAGCGGGAGCTACAATGAGCAGTTCTTC
j_call: TRBJ1-2; v_call: TRBV28; d_call: TRBD1; clone_size: .; cdr3_aa: CASSGQGIGYTF; cdr3_nt: TGTGCCAGCAGCGGACAGGGGATCGGCTACACCTTC
j_call: TRBJ1-5; v_call: TRBV4-3; d_call: .; clone_size: .; cdr3_aa: CASSQDRIGKVSIWPQHF; cdr3_nt: TGCGCCAGCAGCCAAGATCGGATCGGGAAAGTGAGTATCTGGCCCCAGCATTTT
j_call: TRBJ2-3; v_call: TRBV28; d_call: .; clone_size: .; cdr3_aa: CASSLPRTDTQYF; cdr3_nt: TGTGCCAGCAGCTTACCCCGAACAGATACGCAGTATTTT
j_call: TRBJ1-2; v_call: TRBV30; d_call: .; clone_size: .; cdr3_aa: CAWSVPRTRHGYTF; cdr3_nt: TGTGCCTGGAGTGTACCCCGGACTCGACATGGCTACACCTTC
j_call: TRBJ2-3; v_call: TRBV7-9; d_call: .; clone_size: once; cdr3_aa: CASSPGGTDTQYF; cdr3_nt: TGTGCCAGCAGCCCAGGGGGCACAGATACGCAGTATTTT
j_call: TRBJ1-2; v_call: TRBV6-1; d_call: .; clone_size: .; cdr3_aa: CASSAPGEGPGYTF; cdr3_nt: TGTGCCAGCAGTGCGCCAGGGGAAGGGCCTGGCTACACCTTC
j_call: TRBJ1-1; v_call: TRBV4-3; d_call: TRBD1; clone_size: .; cdr3_aa: CASSPTGGLNTEAFF; cdr3_nt: TGCGCCAGCAGCCCCACAGGGGGATTGAACACTGAAGCTTTCTTT
j_call: TRBJ2-2; v_call: TRBV15; d_call: .; clone_size: .; cdr3_aa: CATSRGGSGFTGELFF; cdr3_nt: TGTGCCACCAGCAGAGGTGGTAGCGGATTCACCGGGGAGCTGTTTTTT
j_call: TRBJ1-2; v_call: TRBV12-5; d_call: .; clone_size: .; cdr3_aa: CASGLVRGVNYGYTF; cdr3_nt: TGTGCTAGTGGTTTGGTACGGGGGGTAAACTATGGCTACACCTTC
j_call: TRBJ2-7; v_call: TRBV27; d_call: TRBD2; clone_size: .; cdr3_aa: CASSPWTSGTPYEQYF; cdr3_nt: TGTGCCAGCAGTCCCTGGACTAGCGGGACTCCCTACGAGCAGTACTTC
j_call: TRBJ2-1; v_call: TRBV6-4; d_call: TRBD2; clone_size: .; cdr3_aa: CATKREASYNEQFF; cdr3_nt: TGTGCCACCAAGCGGGAAGCCTCCTACAATGAGCAGTTCTTC
j_call: TRBJ2-7; v_call: TRBV7-2; d_call: .; clone_size: .; cdr3_aa: CASSLFITGEQYF; cdr3_nt: TGTGCCAGCAGCCTCTTCATCACGGGAGAGCAGTACTTC
j_call: TRBJ2-3; v_call: TRBV18; d_call: TRBD2; clone_size: .; cdr3_aa: CASSREWTSGSTDTQYF; cdr3_nt: TGTGCCAGCTCACGGGAGTGGACTAGCGGGAGCACAGATACGCAGTATTTT
j_call: TRBJ2-7; v_call: TRBV29-1; d_call: TRBD2; clone_size: .; cdr3_aa: CSTRLAGEVDTEQYF; cdr3_nt: TGCAGCACCCGACTAGCGGGAGAAGTTGACACCGAGCAGTACTTC
j_call: TRBJ2-7; v_call: TRBV4-3; d_call: TRBD1; clone_size: .; cdr3_aa: CASSLTTGGTYEQYF; cdr3_nt: TGCGCCAGCAGCCTCACAACAGGGGGAACCTACGAGCAGTACTTC
j_call: TRBJ2-3; v_call: TRBV4-1; d_call: TRBD2; clone_size: medium-sized; cdr3_aa: CASSQAFAGRGTDTQYF; cdr3_nt: TGCGCCAGCAGCCAAGCTTTTGCCGGGAGGGGCACAGATACGCAGTATTTT
j_call: TRBJ2-5; v_call: TRBV15; d_call: TRBD2; clone_size: .; cdr3_aa: CATSRELAVGQETQYF; cdr3_nt: TGTGCCACCAGCAGAGAACTAGCGGTGGGCCAAGAGACCCAGTACTTC
j_call: TRBJ1-2; v_call: TRBV30; d_call: .; clone_size: once; cdr3_aa: CAWSVNSHYGYTF; cdr3_nt: TGTGCCTGGAGTGTAAACAGCCACTATGGCTACACCTTC